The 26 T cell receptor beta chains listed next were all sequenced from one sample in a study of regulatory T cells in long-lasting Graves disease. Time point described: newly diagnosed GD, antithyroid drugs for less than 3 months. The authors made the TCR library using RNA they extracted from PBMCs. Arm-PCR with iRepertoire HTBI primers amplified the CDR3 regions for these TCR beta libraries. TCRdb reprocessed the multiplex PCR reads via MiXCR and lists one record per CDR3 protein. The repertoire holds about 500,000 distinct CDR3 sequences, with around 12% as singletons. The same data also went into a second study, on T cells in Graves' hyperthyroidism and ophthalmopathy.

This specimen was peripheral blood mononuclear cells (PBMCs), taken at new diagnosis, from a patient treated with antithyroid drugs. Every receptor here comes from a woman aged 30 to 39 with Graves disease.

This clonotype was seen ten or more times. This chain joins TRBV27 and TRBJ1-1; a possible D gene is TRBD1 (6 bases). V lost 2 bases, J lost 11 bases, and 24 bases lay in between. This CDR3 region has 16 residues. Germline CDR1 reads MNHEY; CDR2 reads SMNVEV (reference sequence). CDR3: CASSLTTGYNPVNAFF. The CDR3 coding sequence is TGTGCCAGCAGTTTAACGACAGGATATAATCCGGTGAACGCTTTCTTT.

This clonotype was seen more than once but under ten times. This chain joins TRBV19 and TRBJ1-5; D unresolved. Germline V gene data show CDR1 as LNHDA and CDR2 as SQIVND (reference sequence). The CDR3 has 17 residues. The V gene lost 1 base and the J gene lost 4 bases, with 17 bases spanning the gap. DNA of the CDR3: TGTGCCAGTAGTATAGGTAGGTCGGGTTTAAGGAATCAGCCCCAGCATTTT. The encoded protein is CASSIGRSGLRNQPQHF.

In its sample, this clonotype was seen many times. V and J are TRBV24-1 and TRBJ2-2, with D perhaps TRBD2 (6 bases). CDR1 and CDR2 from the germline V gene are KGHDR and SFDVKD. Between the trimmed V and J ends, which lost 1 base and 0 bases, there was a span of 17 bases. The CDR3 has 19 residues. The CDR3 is CATSDLSVRRGPNTGELFF. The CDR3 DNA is TGTGCCACCAGTGATTTAAGTGTGAGGCGGGGCCCGAACACCGGGGAGCTGTTTTTT.

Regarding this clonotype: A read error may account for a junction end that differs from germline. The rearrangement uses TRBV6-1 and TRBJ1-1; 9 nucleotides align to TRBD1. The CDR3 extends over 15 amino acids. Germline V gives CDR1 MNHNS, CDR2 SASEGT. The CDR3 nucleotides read TGTGTCAGCAGTGACAGGGGGAGAGCGAACACTGAAGCTTTCTTT. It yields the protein CVSSDRGRANTEAFF.

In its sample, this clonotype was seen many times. This chain's CDR3 is CASSLRPSAYEQYF. The CDR3 DNA follows: TGTGCCAGCAGCTTGAGGCCCTCAGCCTACGAGCAGTACTTC. The chain recombines TRBV5-4 with TRBJ2-7, with D unresolved. V was clipped by 1 base and J by 2 bases, with 10 bases between them. The CDR3 is made up of 14 amino acids. The germline V gene has CDR1 SGHNT and CDR2 YYREEE (reference sequence). The whole variable domain, remainder taken from reference TRBV5-4 and TRBJ2-7, is ETGVTQSPTHLIKTRGQQVTLRCSSQSGHNTVSWYQQALGQGPQFIFQYYREEENGRGNFPPRFSGLQFPNYSSELNVNALELDDSALYLCASSLRPSAYEQYFGPGTRLTVT.

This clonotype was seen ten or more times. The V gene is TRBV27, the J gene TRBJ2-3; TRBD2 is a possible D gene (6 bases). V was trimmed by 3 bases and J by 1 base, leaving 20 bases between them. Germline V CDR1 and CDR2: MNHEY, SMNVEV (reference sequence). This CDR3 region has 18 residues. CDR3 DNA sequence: TGTGCCAGCAGTTTGGGCGGGGTTTGGGGGGTACGCACAGATACGCAGTATTTT. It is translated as CASSLGGVWGVRTDTQYF.

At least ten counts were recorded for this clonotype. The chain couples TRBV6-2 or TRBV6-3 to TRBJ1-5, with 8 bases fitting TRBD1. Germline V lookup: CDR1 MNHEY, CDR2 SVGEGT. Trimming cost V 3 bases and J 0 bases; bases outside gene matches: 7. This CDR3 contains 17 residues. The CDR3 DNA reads TGTGCCAGCAGTTATGTACAGGGGGTTAATAGCAATCAGCCCCAGCATTTT. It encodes CASSYVQGVNSNQPQHF.

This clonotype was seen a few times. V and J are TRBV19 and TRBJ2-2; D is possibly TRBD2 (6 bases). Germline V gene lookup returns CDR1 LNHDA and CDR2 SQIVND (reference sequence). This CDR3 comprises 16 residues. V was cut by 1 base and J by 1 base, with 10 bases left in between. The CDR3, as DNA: TGTGCCAGTAGTATAGCGGAGGGCATGAACACCGGGGAGCTGTTTTTT. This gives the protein CASSIAEGMNTGELFF.

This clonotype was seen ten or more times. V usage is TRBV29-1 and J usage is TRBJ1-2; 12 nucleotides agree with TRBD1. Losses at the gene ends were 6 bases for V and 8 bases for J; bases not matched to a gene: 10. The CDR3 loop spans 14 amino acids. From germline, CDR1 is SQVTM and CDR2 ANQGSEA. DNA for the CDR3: TGCAGCGTCGATAGGGACAGGGGGCTAGGAGGCTACACCTTC. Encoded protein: CSVDRDRGLGGYTF.

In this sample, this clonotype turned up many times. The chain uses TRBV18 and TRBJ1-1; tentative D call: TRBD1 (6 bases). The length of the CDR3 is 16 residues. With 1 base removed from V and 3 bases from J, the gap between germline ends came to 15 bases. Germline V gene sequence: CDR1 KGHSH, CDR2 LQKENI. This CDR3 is CASSPLVRGADTEAFF. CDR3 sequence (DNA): TGTGCCAGCTCACCACTTGTCCGGGGGGCAGACACTGAAGCTTTCTTT.

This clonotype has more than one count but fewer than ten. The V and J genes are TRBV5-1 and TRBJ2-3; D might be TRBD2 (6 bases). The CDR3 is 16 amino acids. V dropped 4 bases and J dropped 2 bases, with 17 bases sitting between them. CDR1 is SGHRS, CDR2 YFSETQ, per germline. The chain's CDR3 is CASSGGVQSTTDTQYF. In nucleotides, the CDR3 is TGCGCCAGCAGCGGAGGGGTACAGAGTACCACAGATACGCAGTATTTT.

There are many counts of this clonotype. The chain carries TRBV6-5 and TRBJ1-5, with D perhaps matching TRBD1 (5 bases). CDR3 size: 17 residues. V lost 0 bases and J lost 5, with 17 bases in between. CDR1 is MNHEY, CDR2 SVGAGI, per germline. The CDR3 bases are TGTGCCAGCAGTTACTCGAAAGAGGGACGCCAGGATCAGCCCCAGCATTTT. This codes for CASSYSKEGRQDQPQHF.

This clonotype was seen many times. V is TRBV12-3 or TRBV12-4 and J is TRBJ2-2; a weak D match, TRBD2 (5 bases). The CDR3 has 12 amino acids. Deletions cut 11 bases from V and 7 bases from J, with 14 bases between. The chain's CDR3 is CAARTGGGELFF. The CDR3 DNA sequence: TGTGCCGCAAGGACTGGTGGCGGGGAGCTGTTTTTT.

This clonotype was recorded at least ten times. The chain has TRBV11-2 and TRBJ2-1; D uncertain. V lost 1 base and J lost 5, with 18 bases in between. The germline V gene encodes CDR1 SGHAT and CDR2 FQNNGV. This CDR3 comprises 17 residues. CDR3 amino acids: CASSLGFGRRHDNEQFF. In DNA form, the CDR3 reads TGTGCCAGCAGCTTAGGATTCGGGCGCCGGCATGACAATGAGCAGTTCTTC.

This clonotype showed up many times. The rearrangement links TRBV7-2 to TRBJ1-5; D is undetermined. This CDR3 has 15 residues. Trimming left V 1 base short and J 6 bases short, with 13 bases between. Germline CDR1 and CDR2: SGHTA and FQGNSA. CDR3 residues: CASSLVAERRQPQHF. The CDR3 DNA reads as TGTGCCAGCAGCTTAGTAGCCGAGCGCCGTCAGCCCCAGCATTTT.

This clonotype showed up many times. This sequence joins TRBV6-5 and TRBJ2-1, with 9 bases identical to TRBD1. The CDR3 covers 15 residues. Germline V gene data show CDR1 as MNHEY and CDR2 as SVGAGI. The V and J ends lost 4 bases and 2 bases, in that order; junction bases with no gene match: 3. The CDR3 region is CASSSNRGPYNEQFF. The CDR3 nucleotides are TGTGCCAGCAGTTCGAACAGGGGGCCCTACAATGAGCAGTTCTTC.

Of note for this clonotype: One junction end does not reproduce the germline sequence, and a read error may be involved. CDR3 coding DNA: TGCGCCAGCAGGCTTGGAGGATGGGGAGAGCTGTACTTC. This translates into CASRLGGWGELYF. V and J are TRBV5-1 and TRBJ2-7, with a weak D call TRBD2 (5 bases). Germline V CDR1 and CDR2: SGHRS, YFSETQ. This CDR3 has 13 residues.

DNA for the CDR3: TGCGCCAGCAGGGACGGGACTAGCGGGGGAGATGAGCAGTTCTTC. Encoded protein: CASRDGTSGGDEQFF. V is TRBV10-2 and J is TRBJ2-1, with 14 bases matching TRBD2. The trim removed 6 bases at V and 8 bases at J, leaving 6 bases unmatched. The germline CDR1 and CDR2 sequences are WSHSY and SAAADI. The CDR3 extends over 15 amino acids.

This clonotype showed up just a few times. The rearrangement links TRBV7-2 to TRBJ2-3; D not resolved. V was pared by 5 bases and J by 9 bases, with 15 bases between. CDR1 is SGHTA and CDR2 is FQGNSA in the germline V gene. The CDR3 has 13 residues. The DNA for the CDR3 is TGTGCCAGCAGCCCGGTGGTCGCGGACACGCAGTATTTT. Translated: CASSPVVADTQYF.

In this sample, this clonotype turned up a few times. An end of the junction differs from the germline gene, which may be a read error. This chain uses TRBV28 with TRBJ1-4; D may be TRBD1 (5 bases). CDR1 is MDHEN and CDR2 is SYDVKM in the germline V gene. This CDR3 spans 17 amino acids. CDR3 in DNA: TGTGCCAGCAGTTCCCTGGACAAATTTGCAACTAATGAAGAACTGTTTTTT. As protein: CASSSLDKFATNEELFF.

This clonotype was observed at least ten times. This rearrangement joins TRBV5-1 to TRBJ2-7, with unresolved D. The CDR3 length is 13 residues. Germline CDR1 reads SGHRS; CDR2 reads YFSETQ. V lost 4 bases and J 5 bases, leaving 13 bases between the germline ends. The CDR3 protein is CASSHRIRDEQYF. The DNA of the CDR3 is TGCGCCAGCAGCCACCGCATCCGGGACGAGCAGTACTTC.

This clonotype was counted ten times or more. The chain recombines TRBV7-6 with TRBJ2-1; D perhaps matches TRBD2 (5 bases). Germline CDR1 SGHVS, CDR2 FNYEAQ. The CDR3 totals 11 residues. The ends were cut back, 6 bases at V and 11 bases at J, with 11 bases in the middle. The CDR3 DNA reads TGTGCCAGCAGTTTTGAGGGAAAGCAGTTCTTC. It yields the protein CASSFEGKQFF. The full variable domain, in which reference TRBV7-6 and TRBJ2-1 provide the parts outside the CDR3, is GAGVSQSPRYKVTKRGQDVALRCDPISGHVSLYWYRQALGQGPEFLTYFNYEAQQDKSGLPNDRFSAERPEGSISTLTIQRTEQRDSAMYRCASSFEGKQFFGPGTRLTVL.

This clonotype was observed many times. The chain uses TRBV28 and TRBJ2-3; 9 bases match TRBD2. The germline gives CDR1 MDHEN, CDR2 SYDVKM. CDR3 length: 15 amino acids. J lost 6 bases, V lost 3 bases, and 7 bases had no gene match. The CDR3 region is CASSFFGTSIDTQYF. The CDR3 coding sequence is TGTGCCAGCAGTTTTTTCGGGACTAGCATCGATACGCAGTATTTT.

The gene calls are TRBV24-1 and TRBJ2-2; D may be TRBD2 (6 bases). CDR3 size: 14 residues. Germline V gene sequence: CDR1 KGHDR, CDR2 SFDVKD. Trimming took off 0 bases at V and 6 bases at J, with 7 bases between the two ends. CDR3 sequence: CATSDLRRAGELFF. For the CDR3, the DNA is TGTGCCACCAGTGATTTGAGGAGGGCCGGGGAGCTGTTTTTT.

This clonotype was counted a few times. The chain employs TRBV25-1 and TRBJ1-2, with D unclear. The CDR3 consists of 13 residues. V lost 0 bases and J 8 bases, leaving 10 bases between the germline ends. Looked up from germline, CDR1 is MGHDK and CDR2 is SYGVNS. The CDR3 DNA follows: TGTGCCAGCAGTGAATATCCAGTTAGCGGCTACACCTTC. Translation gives CASSEYPVSGYTF.

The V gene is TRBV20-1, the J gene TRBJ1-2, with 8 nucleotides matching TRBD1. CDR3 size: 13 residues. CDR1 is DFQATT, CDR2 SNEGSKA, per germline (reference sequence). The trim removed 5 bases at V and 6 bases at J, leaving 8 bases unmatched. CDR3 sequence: CSALPETGDGYTF. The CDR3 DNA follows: TGCAGTGCTCTACCGGAGACAGGGGATGGCTACACCTTC.